The rows below give T cell receptor beta chains drawn from one sample of a study of cytomegalovirus exposure and HLA in healthy donors. Libraries were prepared by immunoSEQ multiplex PCR; TCRdb keeps only in-frame clonotypes and omits some of them. The profile shows more than 150,000 clones, around three quarters of them singletons. What was sequenced was PBMCs. The receptors stem from a woman aged 45 to 65 in good health and CMV-seropositive. Each CDR3 is given without its conserved first and last residue. Expanded clones get a size class; other rows say once, few or many, or leave the size out.

J gene: TRBJ1-3
clone size: .
V gene: TRBV27
CDR3 protein: ASSIHKTGEAIY

J gene: TRBJ1-4
clone size: .
V gene: TRBV2
CDR3 protein: ASSELAAEKLF

J gene: TRBJ2-5
clone size: .
V gene: TRBV4-3
CDR3 protein: ASSQGPTGQETQY

J gene: TRBJ1-2
clone size: few
V gene: TRBV9
CDR3 protein: ASSVGGYGYT

J gene: TRBJ2-3
clone size: few
V gene: TRBV7-3
CDR3 protein: ASSPWGGRDDTQY

J gene: TRBJ1-6
clone size: .
V gene: TRBV5-1
CDR3 protein: ASSRGTVNSPLH

J gene: TRBJ2-4
clone size: .
V gene: TRBV7-2
CDR3 protein: ASSLASGSAKNIQY

J gene: TRBJ2-5
clone size: .
V gene: TRBV9
CDR3 protein: ASSVGARTEETQY

J gene: TRBJ1-2
clone size: .
V gene: TRBV6-1
CDR3 protein: ASSLDSNYGYT

J gene: TRBJ2-1
clone size: .
V gene: TRBV6-5
CDR3 protein: ASSYLGAEPYNEQF

J gene: TRBJ2-1
clone size: .
V gene: TRBV9
CDR3 protein: ASSVGLAGTSEQF

J gene: TRBJ2-1
clone size: .
V gene: TRBV10-3
CDR3 protein: AIRGLAGGPDEQF

J gene: TRBJ2-7
clone size: .
V gene: TRBV5-5
CDR3 protein: ASSLASGYGYEQY

J gene: TRBJ1-6
clone size: .
V gene: TRBV28
CDR3 protein: ASSTGGAGSPLH

J gene: TRBJ2-3
clone size: .
V gene: TRBV7-2
CDR3 protein: ASSLGQGALDTQY

J gene: TRBJ1-2
clone size: .
V gene: TRBV6-5
CDR3 protein: ASSHRETSGYT

J gene: TRBJ2-7
clone size: .
V gene: TRBV7-2
CDR3 protein: ASSRLVLYEQY

J gene: TRBJ1-1
clone size: .
V gene: TRBV7-3
CDR3 protein: ASSLQGSTEAF

J gene: TRBJ2-5
clone size: once
V gene: TRBV7-2
CDR3 protein: ASSISGSGETQY

J gene: TRBJ2-5
clone size: few
V gene: TRBV29-1
CDR3 protein: SGSDRGRKETQY

J gene: TRBJ2-3
clone size: .
V gene: TRBV19
CDR3 protein: ASPRLVSDTQY

J gene: TRBJ2-7
clone size: .
V gene: TRBV11-2
CDR3 protein: ASSLRGTGYEQY

J gene: TRBJ2-2
clone size: .
V gene: TRBV6-5
CDR3 protein: ASSFTETGELF

J gene: TRBJ1-5
clone size: .
V gene: TRBV2
CDR3 protein: ASGTEQDQPQH

J gene: TRBJ1-5
clone size: .
V gene: TRBV19
CDR3 protein: ASRKTSNSNQPQH

J gene: TRBJ1-2
clone size: .
V gene: TRBV28
CDR3 protein: ASTRALYGYT

J gene: TRBJ2-7
clone size: .
V gene: TRBV5-5
CDR3 protein: ASSFQPSETAPYEQY

J gene: TRBJ2-7
clone size: once
V gene: TRBV12-5
CDR3 protein: ASGLGRDTSSYEQY

J gene: TRBJ2-7
clone size: .
V gene: TRBV15
CDR3 protein: ATSRVTGLGEQY

J gene: TRBJ1-5
clone size: few
V gene: TRBV7-2
CDR3 protein: ASSLDRDQPQH

J gene: TRBJ2-1
clone size: .
V gene: TRBV7-2
CDR3 protein: ASSIAGGTYNEQF

J gene: TRBJ2-5
clone size: .
V gene: TRBV9
CDR3 protein: ASSVDALTGGRETQY

J gene: TRBJ1-6
clone size: .
V gene: TRBV10-3
CDR3 protein: AISDAFDRLRTIRGDSPLH